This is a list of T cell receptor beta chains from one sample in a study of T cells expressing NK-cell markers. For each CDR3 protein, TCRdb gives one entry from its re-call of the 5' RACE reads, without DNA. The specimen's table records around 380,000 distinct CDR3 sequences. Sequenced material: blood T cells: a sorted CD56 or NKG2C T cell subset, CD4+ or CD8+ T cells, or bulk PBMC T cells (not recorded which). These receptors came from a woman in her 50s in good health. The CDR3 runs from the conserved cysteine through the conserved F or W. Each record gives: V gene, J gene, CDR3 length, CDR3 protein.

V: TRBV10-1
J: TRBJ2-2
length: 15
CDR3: CASSESGRNTGELFF

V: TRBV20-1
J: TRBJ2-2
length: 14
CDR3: CSARSDGNTGELFF

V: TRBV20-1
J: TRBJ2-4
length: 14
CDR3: CSARDPDGKNIQYF

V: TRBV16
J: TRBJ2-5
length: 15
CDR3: CASTNHGESQETQYF

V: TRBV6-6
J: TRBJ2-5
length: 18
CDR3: CASSYSLGSLAVQETQYF

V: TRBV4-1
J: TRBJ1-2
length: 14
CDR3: CASSQVFPNYGYTF

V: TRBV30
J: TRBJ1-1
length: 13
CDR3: CAWSVSGSRGAFF

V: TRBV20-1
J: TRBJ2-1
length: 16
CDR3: CSALTSGRGVYNEQFF

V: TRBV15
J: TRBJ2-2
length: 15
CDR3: CATSMTSGNTGELFF

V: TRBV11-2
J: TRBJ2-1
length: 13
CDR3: CASSLGQDNEQFF

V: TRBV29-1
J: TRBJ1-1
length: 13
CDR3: CSYRQLPNTEAFF

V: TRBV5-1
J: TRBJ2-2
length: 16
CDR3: CASSPAGGQNTGELFF

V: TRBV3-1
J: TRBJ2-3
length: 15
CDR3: CASSQGLASLHTQYF

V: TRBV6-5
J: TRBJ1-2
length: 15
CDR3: CASTTGQGIYGGYTF

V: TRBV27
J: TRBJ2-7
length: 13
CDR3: CASRREISYEQYF

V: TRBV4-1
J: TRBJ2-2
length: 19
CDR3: CASSQNPPGRWTNTGELFF

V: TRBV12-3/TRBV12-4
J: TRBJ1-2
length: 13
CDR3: CASSLDRGPGYTF

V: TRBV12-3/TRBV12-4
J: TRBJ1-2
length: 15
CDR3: CASSLNGAADPGYTF

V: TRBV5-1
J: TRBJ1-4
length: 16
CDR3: CASSPGSGRLNEKLFF

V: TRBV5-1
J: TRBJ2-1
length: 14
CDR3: CASTPGRSYNEQFF

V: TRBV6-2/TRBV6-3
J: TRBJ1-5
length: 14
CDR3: CASSRLPPSQPQHF

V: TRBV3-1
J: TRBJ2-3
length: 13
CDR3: CASSPRGADTQYF

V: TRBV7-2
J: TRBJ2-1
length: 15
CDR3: CASSPRQGEHNEQFF

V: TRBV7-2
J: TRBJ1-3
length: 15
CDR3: CASSLDPGAGNTIYF

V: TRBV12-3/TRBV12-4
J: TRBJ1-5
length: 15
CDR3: CASSEDRYSNQPQHF

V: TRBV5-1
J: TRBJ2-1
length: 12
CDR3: CASSLLANEQFF

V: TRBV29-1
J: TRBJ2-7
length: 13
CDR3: CSVGLAGGTEQYF

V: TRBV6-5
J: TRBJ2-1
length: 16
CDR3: CASSYRTSGSGREQFF

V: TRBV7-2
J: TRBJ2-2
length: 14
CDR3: CASSLVGGSGELFF

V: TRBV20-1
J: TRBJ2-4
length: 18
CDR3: CSAPTTGTSGIAKNIQYF

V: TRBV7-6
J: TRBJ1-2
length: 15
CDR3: CASSSKRGGLEGYTF

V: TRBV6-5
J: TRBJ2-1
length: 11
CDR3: CASTSGVEQFF

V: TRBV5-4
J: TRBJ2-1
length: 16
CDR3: CASRRQGSGSYNEQFF

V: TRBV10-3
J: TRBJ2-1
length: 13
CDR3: CAISESVPAEQFF

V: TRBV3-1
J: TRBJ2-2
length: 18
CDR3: CASSQDYPRDYRTGELFF

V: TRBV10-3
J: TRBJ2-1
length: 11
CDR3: CATSTYNEQFF

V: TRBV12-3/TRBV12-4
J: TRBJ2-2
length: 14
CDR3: CASSLRDFGPELFF

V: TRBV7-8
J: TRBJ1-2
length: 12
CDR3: CASSRTAQVDTF

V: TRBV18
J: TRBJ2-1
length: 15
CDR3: CASSPSSVLYNEQFF

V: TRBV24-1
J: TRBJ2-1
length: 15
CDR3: CATSDLWVGGNEQFF

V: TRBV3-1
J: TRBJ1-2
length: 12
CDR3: CASSQGLISYTF

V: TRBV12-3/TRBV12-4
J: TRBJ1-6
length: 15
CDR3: CASTLTGVVGSPLHF

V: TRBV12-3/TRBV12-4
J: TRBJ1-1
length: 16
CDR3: CASSSLSDRANTEAFF

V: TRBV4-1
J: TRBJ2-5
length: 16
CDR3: CASSQVWTGAEETQYF

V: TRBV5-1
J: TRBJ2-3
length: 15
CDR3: CASSLEGGSGDTQYF

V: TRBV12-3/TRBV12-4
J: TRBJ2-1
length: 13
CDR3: CASRGPRSREQFF

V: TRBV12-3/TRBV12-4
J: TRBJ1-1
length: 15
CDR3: CVSSRQGTMNTEAFF

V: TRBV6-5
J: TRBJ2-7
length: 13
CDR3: CASSYTGTSELNF

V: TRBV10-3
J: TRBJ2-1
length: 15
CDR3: CAIISDPSSYNEQFF

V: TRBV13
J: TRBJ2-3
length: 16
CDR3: CASSPVGAGNTDTQYF

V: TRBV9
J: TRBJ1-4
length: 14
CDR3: CASSVDGWDEKLFF